The next 15 T cell receptor beta chains were all read from a single sample in a study of TIL therapy for anti-PD-1-resistant metastatic lung cancer. Regarding time point: pre-treatment sample, taken before nivolumab and TIL therapy. The libraries were made with immunoSEQ v3. TCRdb's copy holds only in-frame clones and misses some; the assay was immunoSEQ multiplex PCR. Here the sample spans 45,000 to 60,000 clones, 79% being singletons. Sequencing was performed on blood, taken at baseline. The receptors were gathered from a woman between 30 and 79 years old with non-small cell lung cancer.

The chain recombines TRBV2 with TRBJ1-4, with 8 bases identical to TRBD1. The CDR3 is 15 amino acids. Germline V gene sequence: CDR1 SNHLY, CDR2 FYNNEI. With 7 bases clipped from V and 2 bases from J, the junction kept 6 bases outside the gene matches. The chain's CDR3 is CASTGQGGTNEKLFF. The CDR3 DNA follows: TGTGCCAGCACTGGACAGGGTGGGACTAATGAAAAACTGTTTTTT.

This chain uses TRBV20-1 with TRBJ2-7; D gene unclear. Germline V gene data show CDR1 as DFQATT and CDR2 as SNEGSKA (reference sequence). The CDR3 totals 11 residues. Written as DNA, the CDR3 is TGCGCCTACCTCATCAACTACGAGCAGTACTTC. This sequence encodes CAYLINYEQYF.

This clone is a singleton in its sample. This chain joins TRBV30 and TRBJ1-3; possibly TRBD1 for D (6 bases). Trimming shortened V by 5 bases and J by 1 base, and 12 bases separated the two germline ends. Per the germline V gene, CDR1 is GTSNPN and CDR2 is SVGIG (reference sequence). CDR3 size: 14 residues. This CDR3 reads CAWEQGSSGNTIYF. CDR3 in DNA: TGTGCCTGGGAGCAGGGGTCATCTGGAAACACCATATATTTT.

The CDR3 sequence is CASRGLAGATDTQYF. Written as DNA, the CDR3 is TGTGCCAGCAGGGGACTAGCGGGAGCGACAGATACGCAGTATTTT. This chain uses TRBV6-1 with TRBJ2-3; 14 bases align to TRBD2. Germline V gene data show CDR1 as MNHNS and CDR2 as SASEGT. With 6 bases clipped from V and 3 bases from J, the junction kept 2 bases outside the gene matches. The CDR3 consists of 15 residues.

This chain links TRBV18 with TRBJ2-1, with 8 nucleotides matching TRBD2. V was clipped by 1 base and J by 6 bases; unmatched bases: 8. Germline CDR1 reads KGHSH; CDR2 reads LQKENI. CDR3 length: 16 amino acids. In DNA form, the CDR3 reads TGTGCCAGCTCACCACGAGCGGGAGTGGGGGGCAATGAGCAGTTCTTC. This codes for CASSPRAGVGGNEQFF.

This chain connects TRBV6-1 to TRBJ1-2; D remains unclear. The CDR3 covers 15 residues. The V end lost 0 bases, the J end lost 4 bases, and 12 bases lay between the germline ends. Germline V gene lookup returns CDR1 MNHNS and CDR2 SASEGT. The CDR3 DNA is TGTGCCAGCAGTGAAGCGCTGGGGTTCGGCTATGGCTACACCTTC. Translation gives CASSEALGFGYGYTF.

V gene TRBV7-2 combines with J gene TRBJ1-3; a possible D gene is TRBD1 (6 bases). This CDR3 region has 17 residues. V shed 1 base and J shed 4 bases, with 17 bases lying between them. Germline CDR1 is SGHTA and CDR2 is FQGNSA. The CDR3 DNA is TGTGCCAGCAGCTTAGGGTTGTTGGGGGCGCAAGGAAACACCATATATTTT. This translates into CASSLGLLGAQGNTIYF.

The V gene is TRBV5-6, the J gene TRBJ1-2, with D possibly TRBD1 on 5 matching bases. The ends were cut back, 2 bases at V and 8 bases at J, with 10 bases in the middle. The CDR3 spans 12 residues. Germline V gene data show CDR1 as SGHDT and CDR2 as YYEEEE. CDR3: CASSFGAGGYTF. CDR3 sequence (DNA): TGTGCCAGCAGCTTCGGGGCAGGGGGCTACACCTTC.

The chain joins TRBV28 to TRBJ1-3; unclear D gene. V dropped 2 bases and J dropped 0 bases, with 11 bases sitting between them. This CDR3 spans 16 amino acids. In germline, CDR1 is MDHEN, CDR2 SYDVKM. DNA of the CDR3: TGTGCCAGCAGTTTAGGGGTTCAGAACTCTGGAAACACCATATATTTT. As protein: CASSLGVQNSGNTIYF.

This chain connects TRBV7-6 to TRBJ2-7; D unresolved. The CDR3 has 11 residues. Germline-derived CDR1 and CDR2 are SGHVS and FNYEAQ. Trimming removed 5 bases from V and 6 bases from J, with 8 bases in between. The CDR3 loop reads CASSPTSEQYF. The CDR3 DNA sequence: TGTGCCAGCAGCCCAACAAGCGAGCAGTACTTC.

J is TRBJ2-1 and V is TRBV11-2, with D maybe TRBD1 (7 bases). From germline, CDR1 is SGHAT and CDR2 FQNNGV. This CDR3 has 15 amino acids. Trimming stripped 0 bases from V and 8 bases from J, with 14 bases between. The CDR3 sequence is CASSLERGRGDEQFF. The CDR3 nucleotides are TGTGCCAGCAGCTTAGAAAGGGGGCGCGGGGATGAGCAGTTCTTC. Using reference TRBV11-2 and TRBJ2-1 for the parts outside the CDR3, the full variable domain is EAGVAQSPRYKIIEKRQSVAFWCNPISGHATLYWYQQILGQGPKLLIQFQNNGVVDDSQLPKDRFSAERLKGVDSTLKIQPAKLEDSAVYLCASSLERGRGDEQFFGPGTRLTVL.

CDR3 DNA: TGTGCCAGCAGCTTAGATTTGTCGGGGGCTCATGAGCAGTTCTTC. Protein product: CASSLDLSGAHEQFF. This chain uses TRBV11-3 with TRBJ2-1; perhaps D is TRBD1 or TRBD2 (6 bases each). Germline CDR1 and CDR2: SGHNT and YENEEA. The V end was cut by 0 bases, the J end by 8 bases, with 14 bases between. This CDR3 is built from 15 residues.

The chain is built from TRBV7-8 and TRBJ2-7, with TRBD2 as a possible D gene (7 bases). Per germline, CDR1 SGHVS and CDR2 FQNEAQ. CDR3 length equals 15 residues. V shed 0 bases and J shed 5 bases, with 14 bases lying between them. The DNA for the CDR3 is TGTGCCAGCAGCTTAGCGGGGGCTAGCGGAGACGAGCAGTACTTC. Translation gives CASSLAGASGDEQYF.

The chain is built from TRBV5-6 and TRBJ2-7, with TRBD2 as a possible D gene (6 bases). This CDR3 contains 15 residues. Trimming took off 0 bases at V and 6 bases at J, with 16 bases between the two ends. Germline lookup yields CDR1 SGHDT and CDR2 YYEEEE. The CDR3 DNA follows: TGTGCCAGCAGCTTGGCCCTTAGCGGACCTGCCGAGCAGTACTTC. It yields the protein CASSLALSGPAEQYF.

This clone was recorded only once. The chain combines TRBV10-3 with TRBJ2-5, with 8 nucleotides matching TRBD2. The J segment lost 5 bases and the V segment lost 10 bases, leaving 9 bases of the junction unmatched. The V gene's germline CDR1 is ENHRY and CDR2 SYGVKD. The CDR3 sequence is 13 residues long. CDR3 DNA sequence: TGTGCCACCACACAGGGACTAGTGGAGACCCAGTACTTC. Translating gives CATTQGLVETQYF.